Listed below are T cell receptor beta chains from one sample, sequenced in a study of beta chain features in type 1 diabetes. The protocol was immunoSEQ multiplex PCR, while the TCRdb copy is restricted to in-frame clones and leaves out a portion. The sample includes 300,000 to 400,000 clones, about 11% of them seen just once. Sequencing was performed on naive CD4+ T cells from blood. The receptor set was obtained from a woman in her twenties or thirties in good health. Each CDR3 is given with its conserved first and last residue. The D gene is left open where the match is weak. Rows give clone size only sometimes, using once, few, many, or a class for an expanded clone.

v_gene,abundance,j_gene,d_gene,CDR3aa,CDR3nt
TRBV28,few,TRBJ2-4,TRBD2,CASSLGGLAGVVAKNIQYF,TGTGCCAGCAGTTTGGGAGGGCTAGCGGGCGTTGTAGCCAAAAACATTCAGTACTTC
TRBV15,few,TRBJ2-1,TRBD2,CATSRDMSRGGHEQFF,TGTGCCACCAGCAGAGATATGTCGCGGGGGGGGCATGAGCAGTTCTTC
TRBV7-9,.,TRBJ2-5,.,CASSPQASGTQYF,TGTGCCAGCAGTCCACAGGCTTCGGGGACCCAGTACTTC
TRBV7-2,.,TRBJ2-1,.,CASSEGSISYNEQFF,TGTGCCAGCAGCGAGGGTTCTATCTCCTACAATGAGCAGTTCTTC
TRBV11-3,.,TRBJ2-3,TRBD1,CASSLGTGTTDTQYF,TGTGCCAGCAGCCTCGGGACAGGCACCACAGATACGCAGTATTTT
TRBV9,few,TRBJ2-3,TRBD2,CASSVLAGDTDTQYF,TGTGCCAGCAGCGTTCTAGCGGGAGATACAGATACGCAGTATTTT
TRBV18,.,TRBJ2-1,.,CASSPRSGGSGDEQFF,TGTGCCAGCTCACCCCGATCGGGGGGCTCGGGGGATGAGCAGTTCTTC
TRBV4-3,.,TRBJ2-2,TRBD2,CASSQVTSGVDTGELFF,TGCGCCAGCAGCCAAGTTACTAGCGGAGTGGACACCGGGGAGCTGTTTTTT
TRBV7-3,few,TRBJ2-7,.,CASSSGRGSYEQYF,TGTGCCAGCAGCTCCGGGCGGGGCTCCTACGAGCAGTACTTC
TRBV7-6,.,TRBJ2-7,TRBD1,CASSLGGTGTYEQYF,TGTGCCAGCAGCTTAGGCGGGACAGGGACCTACGAGCAGTACTTC